The present T cell receptor (beta chain) was sequenced within a study of blood T cell repertoires in COVID-19. Looked up from germline, CDR1 is KGHDR and CDR2 is SFDVKD. The CDR3 runs to 14 residues. The V and J ends lost 4 bases and 1 base respectively, with 9 bases between them. Profiled with immunoSEQ multiplex PCR; TCRdb holds only in-frame clones, not every one. Of roughly 66,000 clones listed, approximately 82% are singletons. The chain carries TRBV24-1 and TRBJ1-1, with no clear D. The sample consisted of peripheral blood. The TCR originated in a man in his 60s with acute or convalescent COVID-19. Written as DNA, the CDR3 is TGTGCCACCAGTGAAGGAGGGAGGAACACTGAAGCTTTCTTT. Protein product: CATSEGGRNTEAFF.